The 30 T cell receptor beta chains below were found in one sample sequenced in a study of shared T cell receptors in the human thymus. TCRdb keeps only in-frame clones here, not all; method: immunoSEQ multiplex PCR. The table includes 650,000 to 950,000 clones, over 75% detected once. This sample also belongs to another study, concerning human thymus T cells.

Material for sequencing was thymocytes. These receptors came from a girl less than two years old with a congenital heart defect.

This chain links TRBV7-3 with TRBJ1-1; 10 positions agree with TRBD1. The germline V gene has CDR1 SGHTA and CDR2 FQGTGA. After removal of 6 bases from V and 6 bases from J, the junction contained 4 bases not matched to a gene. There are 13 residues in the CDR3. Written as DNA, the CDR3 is TGTGCCAGCAGTCCCGGGACAGGGGCTGAAGCTTTCTTT. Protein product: CASSPGTGAEAFF.

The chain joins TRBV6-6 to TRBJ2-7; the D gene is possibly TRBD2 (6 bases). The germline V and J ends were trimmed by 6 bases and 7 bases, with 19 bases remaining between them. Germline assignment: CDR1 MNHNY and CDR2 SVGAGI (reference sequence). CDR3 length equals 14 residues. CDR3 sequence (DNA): TGTGCCAGCAGGCGGGGTAAGATGAAACGAGAGCAGTACTTC. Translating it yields CASRRGKMKREQYF.

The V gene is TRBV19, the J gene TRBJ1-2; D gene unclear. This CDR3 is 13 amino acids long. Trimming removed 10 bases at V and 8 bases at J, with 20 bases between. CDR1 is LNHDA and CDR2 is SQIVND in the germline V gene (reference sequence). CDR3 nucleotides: TGTGCCACCCATCGGCCGGGGAAGTTAGGCTACACCTTC. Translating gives CATHRPGKLGYTF.

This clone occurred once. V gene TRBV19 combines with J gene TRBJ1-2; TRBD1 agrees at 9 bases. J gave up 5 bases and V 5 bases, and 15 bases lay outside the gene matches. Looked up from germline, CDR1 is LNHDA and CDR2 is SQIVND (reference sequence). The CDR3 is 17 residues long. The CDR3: CASSGYLLQGANYGYTF. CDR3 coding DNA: TGTGCCAGTAGTGGATATCTACTACAGGGGGCGAATTATGGCTACACCTTC.

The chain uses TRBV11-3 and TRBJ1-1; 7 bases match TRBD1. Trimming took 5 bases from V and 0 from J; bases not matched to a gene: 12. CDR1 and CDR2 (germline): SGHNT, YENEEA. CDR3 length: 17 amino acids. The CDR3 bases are TGTGCCAGCAGCCCGGACGGGACAGCGTTTATGAACACTGAAGCTTTCTTT. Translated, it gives CASSPDGTAFMNTEAFF.

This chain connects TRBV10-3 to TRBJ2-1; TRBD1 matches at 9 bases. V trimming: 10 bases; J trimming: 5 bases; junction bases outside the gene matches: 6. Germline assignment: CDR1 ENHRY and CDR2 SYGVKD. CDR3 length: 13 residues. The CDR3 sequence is CATLRQGDNEQFF. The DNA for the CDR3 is TGTGCCACTCTAAGACAGGGGGACAATGAGCAGTTCTTC.

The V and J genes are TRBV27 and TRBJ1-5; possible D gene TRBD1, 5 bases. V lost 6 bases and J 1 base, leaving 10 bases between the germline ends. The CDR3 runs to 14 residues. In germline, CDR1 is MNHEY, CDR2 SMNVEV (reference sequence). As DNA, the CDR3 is TGTGCCAGCAGGGGTGGGGGGAGCAATCAGCCCCAGCATTTT. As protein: CASRGGGSNQPQHF.

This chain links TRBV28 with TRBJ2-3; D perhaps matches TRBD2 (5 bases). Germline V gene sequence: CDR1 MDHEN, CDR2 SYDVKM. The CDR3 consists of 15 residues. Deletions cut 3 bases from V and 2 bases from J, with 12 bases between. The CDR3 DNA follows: TGTGCCAGCAGTTTCCAGGCGGGCCACACAGATACGCAGTATTTT. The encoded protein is CASSFQAGHTDTQYF.

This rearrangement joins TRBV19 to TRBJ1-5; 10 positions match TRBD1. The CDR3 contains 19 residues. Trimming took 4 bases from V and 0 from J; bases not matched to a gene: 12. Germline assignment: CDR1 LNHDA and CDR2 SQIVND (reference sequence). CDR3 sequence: CASSTPGQGKSYSNQPQHF. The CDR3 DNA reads TGTGCCAGTAGTACCCCGGGACAGGGGAAGAGTTATAGCAATCAGCCCCAGCATTTT. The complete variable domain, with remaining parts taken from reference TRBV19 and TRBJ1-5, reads DGGITQSPKYLFRKEGQNVTLSCEQNLNHDAMYWYRQDPGQGLRLIYYSQIVNDFQKGDIAEGYSVSREKKESFPLTVTSAQKNPTAFYLCASSTPGQGKSYSNQPQHFGDGTRLSIL.

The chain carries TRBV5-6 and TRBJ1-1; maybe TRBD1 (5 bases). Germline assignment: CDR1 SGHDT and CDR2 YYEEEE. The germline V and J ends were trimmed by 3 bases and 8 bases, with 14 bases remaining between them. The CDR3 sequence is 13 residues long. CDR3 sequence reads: CASSSTWGREAFF. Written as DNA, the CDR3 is TGTGCCAGCAGCTCAACCTGGGGCAGAGAAGCTTTCTTT.

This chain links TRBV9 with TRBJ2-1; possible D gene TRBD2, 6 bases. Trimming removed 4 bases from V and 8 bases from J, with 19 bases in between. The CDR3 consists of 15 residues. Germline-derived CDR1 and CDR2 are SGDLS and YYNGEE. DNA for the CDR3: TGTGCCAGCAGCCGACACGATCAGGGCGGGGATGAGCAGTTCTTC. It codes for CASSRHDQGGDEQFF.

The CDR3 protein is CASSMYNKNIQYF. The DNA of the CDR3 is TGTGCCAGTAGTATGTACAACAAAAACATTCAGTACTTC. The rearrangement links TRBV19 to TRBJ2-4, with D uncertain. Germline loops: CDR1 LNHDA, CDR2 SQIVND (reference sequence). The ends were cut back, 3 bases at V and 3 bases at J, with 6 bases in the middle. The CDR3 runs 13 residues.

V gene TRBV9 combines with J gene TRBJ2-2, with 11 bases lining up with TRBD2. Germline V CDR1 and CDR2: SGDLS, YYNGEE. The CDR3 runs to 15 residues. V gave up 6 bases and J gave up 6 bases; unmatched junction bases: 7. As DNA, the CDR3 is TGTGCCAGCAAGGAGACTAGCGGGGATTCCGGGGAGCTGTTTTTT. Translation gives CASKETSGDSGELFF.

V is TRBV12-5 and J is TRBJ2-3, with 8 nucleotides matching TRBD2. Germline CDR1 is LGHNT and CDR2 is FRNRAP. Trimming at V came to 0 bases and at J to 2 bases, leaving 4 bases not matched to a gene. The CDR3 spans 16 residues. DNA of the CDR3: TGTGCTAGTGGTTTGGTAAGGACTAGCATCACAGATACGCAGTATTTT. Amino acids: CASGLVRTSITDTQYF. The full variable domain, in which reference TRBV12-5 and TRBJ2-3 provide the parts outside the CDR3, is DARVTQTPRHKVTEMGQEVTMRCQPILGHNTVFWYRQTMMQGLELLAYFRNRAPLDDSGMPKDRFSAEMPDATLATLKIQPSEPRDSAVYFCASGLVRTSITDTQYFGPGTRLTVL.

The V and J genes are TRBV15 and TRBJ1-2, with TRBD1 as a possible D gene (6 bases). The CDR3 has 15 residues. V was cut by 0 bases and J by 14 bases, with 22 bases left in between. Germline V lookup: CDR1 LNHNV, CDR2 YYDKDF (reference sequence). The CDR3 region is CATSRDHRAGNVRTF. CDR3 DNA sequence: TGTGCCACCAGCAGAGACCACAGGGCAGGGAATGTGAGGACCTTC.

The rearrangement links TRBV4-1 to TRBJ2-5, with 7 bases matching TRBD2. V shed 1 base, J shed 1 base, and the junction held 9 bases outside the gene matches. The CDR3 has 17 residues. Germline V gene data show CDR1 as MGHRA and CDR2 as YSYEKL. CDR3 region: CASSQGLWREGQETQYF. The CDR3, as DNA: TGCGCCAGCAGCCAAGGACTATGGAGGGAGGGCCAAGAGACCCAGTACTTC.

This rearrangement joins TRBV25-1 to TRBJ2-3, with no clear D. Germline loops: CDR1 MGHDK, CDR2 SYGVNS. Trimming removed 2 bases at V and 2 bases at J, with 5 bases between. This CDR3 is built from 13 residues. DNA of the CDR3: TGTGCCAGCAGTGAACCAGTCACAGATACGCAGTATTTT. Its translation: CASSEPVTDTQYF.

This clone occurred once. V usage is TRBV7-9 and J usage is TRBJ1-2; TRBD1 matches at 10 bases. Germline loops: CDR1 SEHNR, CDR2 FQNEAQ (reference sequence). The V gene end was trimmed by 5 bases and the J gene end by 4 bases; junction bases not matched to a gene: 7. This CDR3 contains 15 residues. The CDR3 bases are TGTGCCAGCAGCCGGGACAGGGGAGGGGCCTATGGCTACACCTTC. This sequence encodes CASSRDRGGAYGYTF.

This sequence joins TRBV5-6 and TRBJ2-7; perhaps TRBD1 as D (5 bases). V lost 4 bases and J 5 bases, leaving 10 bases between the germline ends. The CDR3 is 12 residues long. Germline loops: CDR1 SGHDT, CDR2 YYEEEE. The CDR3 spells CASSGHPHEQYF. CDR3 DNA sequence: TGTGCCAGCAGCGGACATCCCCACGAGCAGTACTTC.

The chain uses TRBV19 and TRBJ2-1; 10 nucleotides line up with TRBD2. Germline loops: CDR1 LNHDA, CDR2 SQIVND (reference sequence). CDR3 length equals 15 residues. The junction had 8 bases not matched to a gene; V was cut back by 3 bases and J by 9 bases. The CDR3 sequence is CASSISSGGRGEQFF. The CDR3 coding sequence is TGTGCCAGTAGTATCTCTAGCGGGGGCCGTGGTGAGCAGTTCTTC.

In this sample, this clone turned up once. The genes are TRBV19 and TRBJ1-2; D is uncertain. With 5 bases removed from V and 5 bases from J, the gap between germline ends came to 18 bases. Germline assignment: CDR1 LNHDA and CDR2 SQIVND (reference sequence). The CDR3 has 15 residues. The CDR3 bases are TGTGCCAGTAGTTCTACCTGGGAGCTTCGATATGGCTACACCTTC. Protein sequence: CASSSTWELRYGYTF.

The CDR3: CASSLGLLQSKTDTQYF. As DNA, the CDR3 is TGTGCCAGCAGCCTCGGACTACTCCAGAGCAAGACAGATACGCAGTATTTT. The chain is built from TRBV5-4 and TRBJ2-3; weak D call: TRBD2 (6 bases). The CDR3 totals 17 residues. Germline lookup yields CDR1 SGHNT and CDR2 YYREEE (reference sequence). V lost 4 bases and J lost 3, with 21 bases in between.

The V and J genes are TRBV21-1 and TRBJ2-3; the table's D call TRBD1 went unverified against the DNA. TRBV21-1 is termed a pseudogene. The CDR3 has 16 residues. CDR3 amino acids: CASSSRTGAGTDTQYF. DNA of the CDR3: TGTGCCAGCAGCTCCCGGACAGGGGCGGGCACAGATACGCAGTATTTT.

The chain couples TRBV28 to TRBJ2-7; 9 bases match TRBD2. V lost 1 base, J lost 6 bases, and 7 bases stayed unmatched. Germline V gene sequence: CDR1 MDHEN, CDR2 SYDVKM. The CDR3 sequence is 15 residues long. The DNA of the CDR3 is TGTGCCAGCAGTTTATTTGCGGGGGGGCCCTCCGAGCAGTACTTC. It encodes CASSLFAGGPSEQYF.

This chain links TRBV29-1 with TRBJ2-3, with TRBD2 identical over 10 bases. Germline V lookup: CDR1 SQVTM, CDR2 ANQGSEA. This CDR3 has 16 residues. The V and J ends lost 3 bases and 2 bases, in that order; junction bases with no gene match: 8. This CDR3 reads CSVDCTSGDNTDTQYF. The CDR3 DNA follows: TGCAGCGTTGATTGTACTAGCGGGGACAACACAGATACGCAGTATTTT.

CDR3: CASSIIRGAQATF. The CDR3 DNA sequence: TGTGCCAGTAGTATAATTCGGGGGGCCCAAGCTACCTTC. This chain joins TRBV19 and TRBJ1-2; a weak D match, TRBD1 (6 bases). Germline CDR1 and CDR2: LNHDA and SQIVND (reference sequence). Trimming cost V 2 bases and J 14 bases, with 18 bases left between them. CDR3 size: 13 residues.

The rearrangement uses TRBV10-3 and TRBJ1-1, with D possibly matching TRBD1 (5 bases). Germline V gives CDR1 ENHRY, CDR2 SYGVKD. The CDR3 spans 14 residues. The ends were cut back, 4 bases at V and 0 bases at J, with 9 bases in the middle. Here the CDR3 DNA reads TGTGCCATCAGTGTGGACAACATGAACACTGAAGCTTTCTTT. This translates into CAISVDNMNTEAFF.

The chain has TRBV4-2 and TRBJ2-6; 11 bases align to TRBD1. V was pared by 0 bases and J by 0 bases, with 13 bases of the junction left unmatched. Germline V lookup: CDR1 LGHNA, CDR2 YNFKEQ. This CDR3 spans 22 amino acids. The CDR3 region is CASSQETGTGGFLSSGANVLTF. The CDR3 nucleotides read TGTGCCAGCAGCCAAGAGACGGGGACAGGGGGATTCCTAAGCTCTGGGGCCAACGTCCTGACTTTC.

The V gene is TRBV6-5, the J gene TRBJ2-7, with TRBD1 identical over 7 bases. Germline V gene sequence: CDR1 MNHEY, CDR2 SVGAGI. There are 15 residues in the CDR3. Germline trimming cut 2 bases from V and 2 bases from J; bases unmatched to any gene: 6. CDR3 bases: TGTGCCAGCAGTTACGGGCTGGACAGGCCCTACGAGCAGTACTTC. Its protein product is CASSYGLDRPYEQYF.

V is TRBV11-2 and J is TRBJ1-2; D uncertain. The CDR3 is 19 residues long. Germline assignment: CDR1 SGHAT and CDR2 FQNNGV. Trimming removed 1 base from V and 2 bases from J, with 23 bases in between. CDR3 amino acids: CASSLVGSTSFFPNYGYTF. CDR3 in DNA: TGTGCCAGCAGCTTAGTCGGTTCGACAAGTTTTTTCCCGAACTATGGCTACACCTTC.